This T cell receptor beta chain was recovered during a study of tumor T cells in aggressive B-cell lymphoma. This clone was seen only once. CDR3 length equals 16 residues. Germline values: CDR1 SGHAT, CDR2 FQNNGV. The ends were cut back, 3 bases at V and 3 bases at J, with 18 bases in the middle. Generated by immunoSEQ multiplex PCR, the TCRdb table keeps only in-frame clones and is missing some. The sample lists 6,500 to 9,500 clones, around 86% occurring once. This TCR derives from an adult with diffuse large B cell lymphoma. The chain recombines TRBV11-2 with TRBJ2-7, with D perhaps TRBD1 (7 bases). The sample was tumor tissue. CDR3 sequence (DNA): TGTGCCAGCAGCTTTGGAGGGGGCGCGAGGGGCTACGAGCAGTACTTC. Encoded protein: CASSFGGGARGYEQYF. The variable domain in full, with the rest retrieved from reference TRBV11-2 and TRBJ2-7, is EAGVAQSPRYKIIEKRQSVAFWCNPISGHATLYWYQQILGQGPKLLIQFQNNGVVDDSQLPKDRFSAERLKGVDSTLKIQPAKLEDSAVYLCASSFGGGARGYEQYFGPGTRLTVT.